This T cell receptor beta chain stems from a study of blood T cell repertoires in COVID-19. The data were produced by immunoSEQ multiplex PCR, yet TCRdb's version contains in-frame clones alone and is incomplete. The table includes roughly 120,000 clones, roughly nine tenths detected once. Germline V CDR1 and CDR2: SGHNT, YENEEA. V dropped 6 bases and J dropped 0 bases, with 16 bases sitting between them. The CDR3 consists of 16 residues. The chain has TRBV11-3 and TRBJ2-3; maybe TRBD2 (6 bases). Material for sequencing was peripheral blood. This clonotype was sampled from a man between 45 and 60 years old with active COVID-19. The CDR3 loop is CASSRRGRTSTDTQYF. In nucleotides, the CDR3 is TGTGCCAGCAGTCGCCGGGGGAGAACTAGCACAGATACGCAGTATTTT.